A selection of T cell receptor beta chains follows, all from one sample in a study of T cells of healthy individuals. One entry per CDR3 protein, called by TCRdb with MiXCR from the 5' RACE reads. The sample lists about 82,000 distinct CDR3 sequences; roughly 5% were seen once. These receptors were obtained from a female donor in good health. CDR3s include the opening cysteine and the closing phenylalanine or tryptophan. Fields, in order: J gene, D gene, clone size, V gene, CDR3 protein, CDR3 DNA. The D gene is left open where the match is weak. Not every row has a clone size; where given, it reads once, few, many or a size class.

j_gene: TRBJ2-5
d_gene: NA
abundance: many
v_gene: TRBV28
CDR3aa: CASSSQGRQETQYF
CDR3nt: TGTGCCAGCAGTTCCCAGGGAAGGCAAGAGACCCAGTACTTC

j_gene: TRBJ1-2
d_gene: NA
abundance: many
v_gene: TRBV12-3/TRBV12-4
CDR3aa: CASSPTVTGSYGYTF
CDR3nt: TGTGCCAGCAGTCCTACCGTCACAGGGAGCTATGGCTACACCTTC

j_gene: TRBJ1-5
d_gene: NA
abundance: NA
v_gene: TRBV20-1
CDR3aa: CSASPGAGGLPQHF
CDR3nt: TGCAGTGCTAGTCCAGGGGCGGGGGGGCTGCCCCAGCATTTT

j_gene: TRBJ1-5
d_gene: NA
abundance: many
v_gene: TRBV20-1
CDR3aa: CSARGLEGASNQPQHF
CDR3nt: TGCAGTGCTAGAGGACTAGAAGGGGCCAGCAATCAGCCCCAGCATTTT

j_gene: TRBJ2-2
d_gene: NA
abundance: few
v_gene: TRBV4-3
CDR3aa: CASSQGRALATGELFF
CDR3nt: TGCGCCAGCAGCCAAGGCCGGGCCCTCGCCACCGGGGAGCTGTTTTTT

j_gene: TRBJ2-7
d_gene: NA
abundance: many
v_gene: TRBV12-2
CDR3aa: CASRLVREPRGEQYF
CDR3nt: TGTGCAAGTCGCTTGGTCCGGGAGCCAAGAGGAGAGCAGTACTTC

j_gene: TRBJ1-2
d_gene: NA
abundance: many
v_gene: TRBV6-6
CDR3aa: CASSPALGYTF
CDR3nt: TGTGCCAGCAGTCCAGCACTGGGCTACACCTTC

j_gene: TRBJ2-1
d_gene: NA
abundance: many
v_gene: TRBV6-1
CDR3aa: CASGLRRANEQFF
CDR3nt: TGTGCCAGCGGACTTAGGAGGGCTAATGAGCAGTTCTTC

j_gene: TRBJ2-1
d_gene: TRBD1
abundance: many
v_gene: TRBV28
CDR3aa: CASSLLGTGLGDDNEQFF
CDR3nt: TGTGCCAGCAGTTTACTAGGGACAGGCCTTGGGGATGACAATGAGCAGTTCTTC

j_gene: TRBJ1-2
d_gene: NA
abundance: NA
v_gene: TRBV20-1
CDR3aa: CSASERSDGYTF
CDR3nt: TGCAGTGCTAGCGAACGCAGTGATGGCTACACCTTC

j_gene: TRBJ2-5
d_gene: NA
abundance: many
v_gene: TRBV7-2
CDR3aa: CASSFQGGKETQYF
CDR3nt: TGTGCCAGCAGCTTTCAGGGGGGGAAAGAGACCCAGTACTTC

j_gene: TRBJ2-2
d_gene: TRBD1
abundance: few
v_gene: TRBV18
CDR3aa: CASSRLGQGSTGELFF
CDR3nt: TGTGCCAGCTCACGACTTGGACAGGGAAGCACCGGGGAGCTGTTTTTT

j_gene: TRBJ2-2
d_gene: NA
abundance: many
v_gene: TRBV6-5
CDR3aa: CASSYSRFQSNTGELFF
CDR3nt: TGTGCCAGCAGTTACTCGAGGTTCCAGTCGAACACCGGGGAGCTGTTTTTT

j_gene: TRBJ1-2
d_gene: TRBD1
abundance: few
v_gene: TRBV30
CDR3aa: CAWSRDSSGNYGYTF
CDR3nt: TGTGCCTGGAGTCGGGACAGTTCGGGGAACTATGGCTACACCTTC

j_gene: TRBJ1-1
d_gene: NA
abundance: few
v_gene: TRBV18
CDR3aa: CASSPWTPNTEAFF
CDR3nt: TGTGCCAGCTCACCATGGACACCGAACACTGAAGCTTTCTTT

j_gene: TRBJ1-1
d_gene: TRBD1
abundance: many
v_gene: TRBV30
CDR3aa: CAWSRTGNTEAFF
CDR3nt: TGTGCCTGGAGTAGGACAGGGAACACTGAAGCTTTCTTT

j_gene: TRBJ1-6
d_gene: NA
abundance: NA
v_gene: TRBV2
CDR3aa: CASSAVTVVNSPLHF
CDR3nt: TGTGCCAGCAGTGCGGTGACGGTGGTTAATTCACCCCTCCACTTT

j_gene: TRBJ2-5
d_gene: NA
abundance: many
v_gene: TRBV25-1
CDR3aa: CASSAEKNNYRETQYF
CDR3nt: TGTGCCAGCAGTGCGGAAAAGAATAATTATAGAGAGACCCAGTACTTC